One sample yielded the 29 T cell receptor beta chains listed below, sequenced in a study of blood T cells in healthy people across ages. Sample-barcoded 5' priming and a J-beta primer mix drove a second PCR of about 6 to 11 cycles. TCRdb passed the 5' RACE reads through MiXCR, listing each CDR3 protein once. The sample lists 450,000 to 700,000 distinct CDR3 sequences; 27% were seen once. The sequenced sample was blood. Receptor source: a woman aged 70 to 79 in good health.

This rearrangement joins TRBV7-6 to TRBJ1-2; 9 nucleotides agree with TRBD1. This CDR3 region has 15 residues. CDR1 and CDR2 from the germline V gene are SGHVS and FNYEAQ. Losses at the gene ends were 3 bases for V and 4 bases for J; bases not matched to a gene: 6. The CDR3 nucleotides are TGTGCCAGCAGCTTGAAAGCGGGACAGGGCTATGGCTACACCTTC. Its protein is CASSLKAGQGYGYTF.

A few counts support this clonotype. At one boundary the junction diverges from the germline segment, which might be a read error. The rearrangement links TRBV12-3 or TRBV12-4 to TRBJ1-2; D remains ambiguous. CDR3 length: 12 amino acids. CDR3: CASSSPGDGYTF. As DNA, the CDR3 is TGCGCCAGCAGTTCCCCGGGTGATGGCTACACCTTC.

The genes are TRBV6-5 and TRBJ2-1; TRBD2 is a possible D gene (6 bases). V was clipped by 7 bases and J by 0 bases, with 13 bases between them. CDR1 MNHEY and CDR2 SVGAGI come from the germline V gene. This CDR3 has 15 residues. Written as DNA, the CDR3 is TGTGCCAGCAACAAGGACGGGAGCTCCTACAATGAGCAGTTCTTC. Translating gives CASNKDGSSYNEQFF.

The chain recombines TRBV29-1 with TRBJ2-1, with 9 bases lining up with TRBD1. The ends lost 1 base at V and 1 base at J; junction bases unmatched: 20. CDR1 SQVTM and CDR2 ANQGSEA come from the germline V gene. The CDR3 runs to 21 residues. In DNA form, the CDR3 reads TGCAGCGTTGAAGGGGCTACAGGGGGCGGACAGGGGCCAAAGTCCTACAATGAGCAGTTCTTC. Protein product: CSVEGATGGGQGPKSYNEQFF.

This clonotype was seen a few times. The J gene is TRBJ2-1, the V gene TRBV5-4, with 7 bases that match TRBD2. The trim removed 1 base at V and 2 bases at J, leaving 6 bases unmatched. This CDR3 is built from 16 residues. Germline V gene lookup returns CDR1 SGHNT and CDR2 YYREEE (reference sequence). In nucleotides, the CDR3 is TGTGCCAGCAGCTTGAGGCGGGGGTCAACCTACAATGAGCAGTTCTTC. This translates into CASSLRRGSTYNEQFF. The full variable domain, completed using reference TRBV5-4 and TRBJ2-1, is ETGVTQSPTHLIKTRGQQVTLRCSSQSGHNTVSWYQQALGQGPQFIFQYYREEENGRGNFPPRFSGLQFPNYSSELNVNALELDDSALYLCASSLRRGSTYNEQFFGPGTRLTVL.

This clonotype was observed a few times. CDR3: CASSYDHTRTEAFF. The CDR3, as DNA: TGTGCCAGCAGTTATGACCACACCCGGACTGAAGCTTTCTTT. The chain combines TRBV12-3 or TRBV12-4 with TRBJ1-1; D unresolved. Between the trimmed V and J ends, which lost 4 bases and 5 bases, there was a span of 14 bases. The CDR3 runs to 14 residues.

This clonotype was detected a few times. This chain joins TRBV12-3 or TRBV12-4 and TRBJ2-1, with 8 nucleotides matching TRBD1. J was trimmed by 6 bases and V by 5 bases; bases with no gene match: 9. The CDR3 consists of 15 residues. CDR3 sequence reads: CASSKTGDPFNEQFF. The CDR3 DNA is TGTGCCAGCAGTAAGACAGGGGATCCCTTCAATGAGCAGTTCTTC.

This clonotype has more than one count but fewer than ten. The chain combines TRBV7-3 with TRBJ2-5; 9 bases agree with TRBD1. In germline, CDR1 is SGHTA, CDR2 FQGTGA. The V segment lost 5 bases and the J segment 4 bases; nucleotides outside the gene matches: 5. CDR3 length: 14 residues. The CDR3 DNA sequence: TGTGCCAGCAGCCTCGGGACAGGGATAGAGACCCAGTACTTC. Translation: CASSLGTGIETQYF.

This clonotype has only a few counts. The chain has TRBV10-3 and TRBJ2-3; D gene uncertain. Trimming took off 4 bases at V and 2 bases at J, with 10 bases between the two ends. Germline CDR1 reads ENHRY; CDR2 reads SYGVKD. The CDR3 has 14 residues. The CDR3: CAISGWTHTDTQYF. The CDR3 region has the DNA TGTGCCATCAGTGGTTGGACGCACACAGATACGCAGTATTTT.

The V and J genes are TRBV12-3 or TRBV12-4 and TRBJ1-2; 8 bases line up with TRBD1. CDR3 size: 16 residues. V was pared by 5 bases and J by 3 bases, with 11 bases of the junction left unmatched. The CDR3 nucleotides read TGTGCCAGCAGTCCTGGACCAGGGGGCGCGGACTATGGCTACACCTTC. Its protein is CASSPGPGGADYGYTF.

This clonotype was picked up a small number of times. The chain is built from TRBV7-9 and TRBJ2-1; D uncertain. The V end was cut by 10 bases, the J end by 15 bases, with 10 bases between. The CDR3 is made up of 8 amino acids. Germline V gene sequence: CDR1 SEHNR, CDR2 FQNEAQ (reference sequence). As DNA, the CDR3 is TGTGCCATCGACCCAGGGTTCTTC. It yields the protein CAIDPGFF.

The chain combines TRBV20-1 with TRBJ2-3, with a possible D match to TRBD2 (7 bases). With 5 bases removed from V and 5 bases from J, the gap between germline ends came to 14 bases. This CDR3 region has 13 residues. Germline V gene lookup returns CDR1 DFQATT and CDR2 SNEGSKA (reference sequence). The CDR3, as DNA: TGCAGTGCTGGGGGGGGGGCCAGAGATACGCAGTATTTT. Translating it yields CSAGGGARDTQYF.

This clonotype was detected only a few times. This chain links TRBV7-3 with TRBJ2-3; TRBD2 aligns across 12 bases. CDR1 is SGHTA, CDR2 FQGTGA, per germline. The junction had 2 bases not matched to a gene; V was cut back by 5 bases and J by 5 bases. This CDR3 has 14 residues. CDR3: CASSKTSGGDTQYF. CDR3 DNA: TGTGCCAGCAGCAAGACTAGCGGGGGAGATACGCAGTATTTT.

Comment on this clonotype: The CDR3 does not end in the conserved phenylalanine or tryptophan, so this is likely a read error. The J gene is TRBJ2-5, the V gene TRBV20-1, with D maybe TRBD2 (5 bases). The ends were cut back, 1 base at V and 2 bases at J, with 11 bases in the middle. The CDR3 has 14 amino acids. The germline gives CDR1 DFQATT, CDR2 SNEGSKA (reference sequence). The CDR3 DNA reads as TGCAGTGCTAGAGTCCGAGGGATACAAGAGACCCAGTACTCC. This sequence encodes CSARVRGIQETQYS.

This clonotype came up a few times. The chain has TRBV9 and TRBJ2-2, with D perhaps matching TRBD2 (6 bases). The CDR3 is made up of 15 amino acids. With 0 bases removed from V and 0 bases from J, the gap between germline ends came to 6 bases. Germline-derived CDR1 and CDR2 are SGDLS and YYNGEE. CDR3 sequence: CASSVGGTNTGELFF. CDR3 DNA sequence: TGTGCCAGCAGCGTAGGCGGGACGAACACCGGGGAGCTGTTTTTT.

This chain connects TRBV7-9 to TRBJ1-6; TRBD1 agrees at 7 bases. Germline CDR1 SEHNR, CDR2 FQNEAQ (reference sequence). This CDR3 is 16 amino acids long. V was clipped by 6 bases and J by 9 bases; unmatched bases: 14. The CDR3 DNA follows: TGTGCCAGCAGTTCTGGAGGGGGCATCATCAGTTCACCCCTCCACTTT. Translated: CASSSGGGIISSPLHF. The variable domain in full, completed from reference TRBV7-9 and TRBJ1-6, reads DTGVSQNPRHKITKRGQNVTFRCDPISEHNRLYWYRQTLGQGPEFLTYFQNEAQLEKSRLLSDRFSAERPKGSFSTLEIQRTEQGDSAMYLCASSSGGGIISSPLHFGNGTRLTVT.

The chain joins TRBV6-5 to TRBJ1-5, with D possibly TRBD1 on 5 matching bases. V was shortened by 5 bases and J by 6 bases, with 11 bases between the two germline ends. Germline V CDR1 and CDR2: MNHEY, SVGAGI. The CDR3 contains 13 residues. The CDR3 sequence is CASSPEGAQPQHF. In DNA, the CDR3 is TGTGCCAGCAGTCCCGAAGGGGCTCAGCCCCAGCATTTT.

This chain links TRBV3-1 with TRBJ1-2; no clear D gene. The germline V gene encodes CDR1 LGHDT and CDR2 YNNKEL (reference sequence). The length of the CDR3 is 13 residues. Trimming left V 1 base short and J 4 bases short, with 7 bases between. The CDR3 region is CASSQVGSYGYTF. Here the CDR3 DNA reads TGTGCCAGCAGCCAAGTAGGAAGCTATGGCTACACCTTC.

This clonotype was counted a few times. The junction departs from the called germline gene at one end, perhaps through a read error. This sequence joins TRBV5-1 and TRBJ2-5, with D uncertain. The CDR3 is 11 amino acids. Germline-derived CDR1 and CDR2 are SGHRS and YFSETQ. The CDR3 DNA reads as TGCGCCAGCAGCTTGGAGGCGGAACGGTTCTTC. It encodes CASSLEAERFF.

The rearrangement joins TRBV5-1 to TRBJ2-5; TRBD2 agrees at 8 bases. Germline V gene sequence: CDR1 SGHRS, CDR2 YFSETQ. Trimming took 5 bases from V and 5 from J; bases not matched to a gene: 5. This CDR3 is 13 amino acids long. CDR3 in DNA: TGCGCCAGCAGTAGAGCGGGGGTGGAGACCCAGTACTTC. It codes for CASSRAGVETQYF.

The rearrangement joins TRBV20-1 to TRBJ1-2; TRBD1 matches 7 bases. The CDR3 is 13 amino acids. CDR1 is DFQATT and CDR2 is SNEGSKA in the germline V gene (reference sequence). V trimming: 5 bases; J trimming: 2 bases; junction bases outside the gene matches: 5. CDR3 in amino acids: CSADPGGNYGYTF. The DNA for the CDR3 is TGCAGTGCTGACCCAGGGGGGAACTATGGCTACACCTTC.

This clonotype occurred a few times. The chain couples TRBV29-1 to TRBJ2-7, with D possibly TRBD1 on 6 matching bases. V was shortened by 5 bases and J by 2 bases, with 10 bases between the two germline ends. Looked up from germline, CDR1 is SQVTM and CDR2 is ANQGSEA. The CDR3 has 12 residues. This CDR3 reads CSVLQGTYEQYF. DNA for the CDR3: TGCAGCGTTCTACAGGGCACCTACGAGCAGTACTTC.

The chain employs TRBV25-1 and TRBJ2-7; D is unclear. This CDR3 has 12 residues. Germline lookup yields CDR1 MGHDK and CDR2 SYGVNS. V was pared by 2 bases and J by 4 bases, with 6 bases between. The CDR3 loop reads CASSEGVYEQYF. CDR3 DNA: TGTGCCAGCAGTGAAGGCGTTTACGAGCAGTACTTC.

The chain is built from TRBV2 and TRBJ2-1; D is possibly TRBD2 (7 bases). CDR1 is SNHLY, CDR2 FYNNEI, per germline. The CDR3 totals 15 residues. Trimming cost V 5 bases and J 8 bases, with 19 bases left between them. The CDR3 DNA reads TGTGCCAGCAGTCCCAGGGGAGGGACCAACGATGAGCAGTTCTTC. Translated: CASSPRGGTNDEQFF. Full variable domain (rest looked up from reference TRBV2 and TRBJ2-1): EPEVTQTPSHQVTQMGQEVILRCVPISNHLYFYWYRQILGQKVEFLVSFYNNEISEKSEIFDDQFSVERPDGSNFTLKIRSTKLEDSAMYFCASSPRGGTNDEQFFGPGTRLTVL.

The CDR3 DNA is TGTGCCACCAGCGGAGGAAACAGGGGGCACGGTGGCTACACCTTC. Protein: CATSGGNRGHGGYTF. This chain links TRBV15 with TRBJ1-2; 9 bases are shared with TRBD1. V shed 5 bases and J 7 bases; nucleotides not matched to a gene: 11. Germline V gene lookup returns CDR1 LNHNV and CDR2 YYDKDF (reference sequence). The CDR3 consists of 15 residues.

V gene TRBV3-1 combines with J gene TRBJ1-4; 10 bases fit TRBD1. CDR1 and CDR2 (germline): LGHDT, YNNKEL (reference sequence). The CDR3 loop spans 15 amino acids. Germline trimming cut 5 bases from V and 7 bases from J; bases unmatched to any gene: 7. The CDR3 nucleotides are TGTGCCAGCAGCACCCGGGACAGGGGCGGTGAAAAACTGTTTTTT. It codes for CASSTRDRGGEKLFF.

The genes are TRBV20-1 and TRBJ2-3, with a tentative D call TRBD2 (6 bases). There are 16 residues in the CDR3. V lost 0 bases to trimming and J lost 3 bases, with 16 bases between them. CDR1 and CDR2 from the germline V gene are DFQATT and SNEGSKA (reference sequence). CDR3 region: CSAREPLGRGTDTQYF. The CDR3, as DNA: TGCAGTGCTAGAGAACCCCTGGGACGGGGGACAGATACGCAGTATTTT.

This clonotype showed up just a few times. The chain couples TRBV7-8 to TRBJ2-5; weak D call: TRBD2 (5 bases). The V end lost 0 bases, the J end lost 1 base, and 9 bases lay between the germline ends. The V gene's germline CDR1 is SGHVS and CDR2 FQNEAQ. The CDR3 extends over 15 amino acids. The DNA for the CDR3 is TGTGCCAGCAGCTTAGCGCGGGCAGCCCAAGAGACCCAGTACTTC. It specifies CASSLARAAQETQYF.

The sample holds a few counts of this clonotype. The chain carries TRBV6-1 and TRBJ1-6; TRBD1 is a possible D gene (5 bases). The CDR3 has 18 residues. Germline V gene sequence: CDR1 MNHNS, CDR2 SASEGT. Between the trimmed V and J ends, which lost 0 bases and 10 bases, there was a span of 22 bases. CDR3 amino acids: CASSEALPGGGGNSPLHF. The CDR3 DNA reads TGTGCCAGCAGTGAAGCGCTACCTGGTGGTGGGGGAAACTCACCCCTCCACTTT.